The 27 T cell receptor beta chains below all came from one sample that was sequenced in a study of PD-1 blockade in classical Hodgkin lymphoma. TCRdb's table, derived via immunoSEQ multiplex PCR, lists solely in-frame clones and lacks some. The sample records about 25,000 clones, 80% being singletons. As for time point: cycle 4 day 1 (C4D1), after less than 7 weeks of nivolumab. There was relapse after autologous stem cell transplantation in every patient, and there was variation in brentuximab vedotin exposure. Magnetic negative selection of thawed PBMCs was the method by which CD4+ T cells were purified. Specimen: CD4+ T cells from blood, collected before the fourth cycle of nivolumab. Source of these receptors: a human donor with classical Hodgkin lymphoma.

This clone came up once. The V and J genes are TRBV5-6 and TRBJ2-4, with D possibly TRBD1 on 5 matching bases. CDR1 and CDR2 from the germline V gene are SGHDT and YYEEEE. With 2 bases removed from V and 2 bases from J, the gap between germline ends came to 8 bases. The CDR3 extends over 14 amino acids. The CDR3 DNA sequence: TGTGCCAGCAGCTTTCAGGGATCCAAAAACATTCAGTACTTC. Translation: CASSFQGSKNIQYF.

The chain joins TRBV7-9 to TRBJ1-1, with TRBD1 as a possible D gene (5 bases). Looked up from germline, CDR1 is SEHNR and CDR2 is FQNEAQ (reference sequence). The CDR3 is 14 amino acids. The V end lost 5 bases, the J end lost 4 bases, and 14 bases lay between the germline ends. DNA of the CDR3: TGTGCCAGCAGCACGCTCGGGGGGAGCACTGAAGCTTTCTTT. Translating gives CASSTLGGSTEAFF.

The chain links TRBV4-3 to TRBJ1-2; no firm D call. The CDR3 consists of 14 residues. From germline, CDR1 is LGHNA and CDR2 YSLEER. V lost 3 bases and J lost 5, with 13 bases in between. Here the CDR3 reads CASSQVGRGYGYTF. In nucleotides, the CDR3 is TGCGCCAGCAGCCAGGTCGGTCGGGGATATGGCTACACCTTC.

J is TRBJ2-7 and V is TRBV2; D possibly corresponds to TRBD2 (5 bases). CDR1 SNHLY and CDR2 FYNNEI come from the germline V gene. Trimming removed 0 bases from V and 3 bases from J, with 12 bases in between. CDR3 length equals 15 residues. The CDR3 loop is CASSEASGLIYEQYF. The CDR3 DNA follows: TGTGCCAGCAGTGAAGCGTCAGGACTGATCTACGAGCAGTACTTC.

This clone was seen a few times. The chain couples TRBV1 to TRBJ2-7; the D call in the table, TRBD1, was not verified against the DNA. TRBV1 is listed as a pseudogene. The CDR3 consists of 16 residues. CDR3 region: CTSSQDKGGESYEQYF. The CDR3 DNA reads as TGCACCAGCAGCCAAGATAAAGGGGGCGAGTCCTACGAGCAGTACTTC.

The chain carries TRBV30 and TRBJ1-1; no clear D. Germline V gene lookup returns CDR1 GTSNPN and CDR2 SVGIG (reference sequence). This CDR3 is 12 amino acids long. Trimming cost V 2 bases and J 4 bases, with 8 bases left between them. CDR3 DNA: TGTGCCTGGAGTCCCCGGTTCACTGAAGCTTTCTTT. Protein product: CAWSPRFTEAFF.

In this sample, this clone turned up a few times. The rearrangement uses TRBV11-2 and TRBJ2-2; D ambiguous. The length of the CDR3 is 14 residues. CDR1 and CDR2 from the germline V gene are SGHAT and FQNNGV. V shed 5 bases and J shed 7 bases, with 14 bases lying between them. CDR3 in DNA: TGTGCCAGCAGCCCGTTGGGGTGGGGCGGGGAGCTGTTTTTT. It is translated as CASSPLGWGGELFF.

This clone has a handful of counts. The chain recombines TRBV19 with TRBJ1-1; 10 positions agree with TRBD1. The germline V gene has CDR1 LNHDA and CDR2 SQIVND (reference sequence). With 6 bases clipped from V and 1 base from J, the junction kept 2 bases outside the gene matches. CDR3 length: 14 residues. The CDR3 DNA reads as TGTGCCAGTAGCAGGGACAGGGGGAACACTGAAGCTTTCTTT. This encodes CASSRDRGNTEAFF.

The rearrangement uses TRBV7-2 and TRBJ1-2, with 8 bases fitting TRBD1. Trimming cost V 5 bases and J 1 base; bases outside gene matches: 6. Germline-derived CDR1 and CDR2 are SGHTA and FQGNSA. The CDR3 has 15 amino acids. The CDR3 bases are TGTGCCAGCAGCCATGACAGGGGAGGTAACTATGGCTACACCTTC. As protein: CASSHDRGGNYGYTF.

V usage is TRBV7-9 and J usage is TRBJ2-3; the D gene is possibly TRBD2 (7 bases). The V end was cut by 1 base, the J end by 5 bases, with 13 bases between. This CDR3 region has 15 residues. Germline assignment: CDR1 SEHNR and CDR2 FQNEAQ (reference sequence). CDR3 bases: TGTGCCAGCAGCTTAGGTTGGGAGGGACAAGATACGCAGTATTTT. Protein: CASSLGWEGQDTQYF. Looking up the rest from reference TRBV7-9 and TRBJ2-3 gives the full variable domain: DTGVSQNPRHKITKRGQNVTFRCDPISEHNRLYWYRQTLGQGPEFLTYFQNEAQLEKSRLLSDRFSAERPKGSFSTLEIQRTEQGDSAMYLCASSLGWEGQDTQYFGPGTRLTVL.

This clone showed up just a few times. This chain uses TRBV18 with TRBJ2-3, with 9 bases fitting TRBD1. The V gene end was trimmed by 6 bases and the J gene end by 7 bases; junction bases not matched to a gene: 8. The length of the CDR3 is 14 residues. Germline values: CDR1 KGHSH, CDR2 LQKENI. The CDR3 reads CASSGTGLRNTQYF. The CDR3 region has the DNA TGTGCCAGCTCCGGGACAGGGCTACGAAATACGCAGTATTTT.

The chain uses TRBV28 and TRBJ1-1; 10 nucleotides match TRBD1. Germline V gives CDR1 MDHEN, CDR2 SYDVKM. Trimming cost V 5 bases and J 6 bases; bases outside gene matches: 9. The CDR3 has 15 amino acids. CDR3 in DNA: TGTGCCAGCAGTGGCGTAGGACAGGGGGTGGCTGAAGCTTTCTTT. Translation: CASSGVGQGVAEAFF.

The CDR3 reads CASSFVTSGQETQYF. As DNA, the CDR3 is TGTGCCAGCAGCTTCGTGACTAGCGGTCAAGAGACCCAGTACTTC. The V and J genes are TRBV7-2 and TRBJ2-5, with 9 bases aligning to TRBD2. Germline lookup yields CDR1 SGHTA and CDR2 FQGNSA. The J segment lost 2 bases and the V segment lost 3 bases, leaving 4 bases of the junction unmatched. This CDR3 has 15 amino acids.

This rearrangement joins TRBV7-2 to TRBJ1-3; D remains ambiguous. The CDR3 length is 16 residues. Germline V gives CDR1 SGHTA, CDR2 FQGNSA. The ends were cut back, 3 bases at V and 0 bases at J, with 12 bases in the middle. In DNA, the CDR3 is TGTGCCAGCAGCTTGACCTCTCCTCCCTCTGGAAACACCATATATTTT. It is translated as CASSLTSPPSGNTIYF.

The gene calls are TRBV6-6 and TRBJ1-1; D gene ambiguous. CDR3 length: 12 amino acids. The V and J ends lost 6 bases and 5 bases respectively, with 10 bases between them. Per germline, CDR1 MNHNY and CDR2 SVGAGI (reference sequence). CDR3 coding DNA: TGTGCCAGCAGAGAATTGGGAACTGAAGCTTTCTTT. This codes for CASRELGTEAFF.

The rearrangement links TRBV7-3 to TRBJ2-5; a weak D match, TRBD1 (5 bases). The length of the CDR3 is 15 residues. The ends were cut back, 1 base at V and 5 bases at J, with 14 bases in the middle. The germline V gene has CDR1 SGHTA and CDR2 FQGTGA. The CDR3 nucleotides read TGTGCCAGCAGCTTAAGAGGACAAGCGTGGGAGACCCAGTACTTC. The encoded protein is CASSLRGQAWETQYF.

The chain recombines TRBV7-2 with TRBJ1-5, with D tentatively TRBD1 (5 bases). Trimming removed 1 base at V and 4 bases at J, with 11 bases between. The CDR3 has 15 amino acids. Germline V gene sequence: CDR1 SGHTA, CDR2 FQGNSA. CDR3 loop: CASSLGATVNQPQHF. CDR3 coding DNA: TGTGCCAGCAGCTTAGGGGCGACAGTAAATCAGCCCCAGCATTTT.

The rearrangement links TRBV6-6 to TRBJ1-5; D unresolved. This CDR3 region has 14 residues. The germline V gene has CDR1 MNHNY and CDR2 SVGAGI (reference sequence). Trimming left V 2 bases short and J 1 base short, with 6 bases between. CDR3 sequence reads: CASSYPDSNQPQHF. In DNA form, the CDR3 reads TGTGCCAGCAGTTACCCGGACAGCAATCAGCCCCAGCATTTT.

This clone appeared once. The rearrangement uses TRBV5-1 and TRBJ1-4; tentatively, D is TRBD1 (5 bases). The germline V gene has CDR1 SGHRS and CDR2 YFSETQ. V was clipped by 5 bases and J by 0 bases, with 8 bases between them. This CDR3 spans 14 amino acids. DNA for the CDR3: TGCGCCAGCAGAACGGACACAACTAATGAAAAACTGTTTTTT. Protein: CASRTDTTNEKLFF.

This clone was recorded only once. The chain is built from TRBV2 and TRBJ2-7, with TRBD2 matching 7 bases. Germline V gives CDR1 SNHLY, CDR2 FYNNEI. V gave up 7 bases and J gave up 3 bases; unmatched junction bases: 3. This CDR3 region has 12 residues. CDR3 residues: CASTGTNYEQYF. CDR3 DNA sequence: TGTGCCAGCACGGGGACTAACTACGAGCAGTACTTC.

Concerning this clone: This sample includes further DNA sequences coding for the same CDR3. This rearrangement joins TRBV29-1 to TRBJ1-2; TRBD1 might be the D (5 bases). Trimming removed 7 bases at V and 2 bases at J, with 11 bases between. CDR1 and CDR2 (germline): SQVTM, ANQGSEA. The CDR3 is made up of 12 amino acids. The CDR3 bases are TGCAGCGCCGGCGGGGGGAACTATGGCTACACCTTC. This gives the protein CSAGGGNYGYTF.

V is TRBV5-6 and J is TRBJ1-2; D is unclear. CDR3 length equals 13 residues. Germline V CDR1 and CDR2: SGHDT, YYEEEE. V was trimmed by 0 bases and J by 4 bases, leaving 7 bases between them. The CDR3 loop reads CASSLGFSYGYTF. For the CDR3, the DNA is TGTGCCAGCAGCTTGGGCTTCAGCTATGGCTACACCTTC.

This clone was detected a few times. This chain joins TRBV6-6 and TRBJ1-1, with TRBD1 matching over 7 bases. V was pared by 10 bases and J by 0 bases, with 8 bases of the junction left unmatched. The V gene's germline CDR1 is MNHNY and CDR2 SVGAGI (reference sequence). The CDR3 runs to 14 residues. The CDR3 region is CATIAGTVNTEAFF. DNA of the CDR3: TGTGCCACCATAGCCGGGACAGTGAACACTGAAGCTTTCTTT.

The chain has TRBV11-2 and TRBJ1-5; no clear D. The V end was cut by 0 bases, the J end by 7 bases, with 7 bases between. There are 13 residues in the CDR3. Germline V gives CDR1 SGHAT, CDR2 FQNNGV. The CDR3 region has the DNA TGTGCCAGCAGCTTAGACAGAGAGCAGCCCCAGCATTTT. Translating it yields CASSLDREQPQHF.

A few counts support this clone. This chain links TRBV6-1 with TRBJ2-7, with D perhaps given as TRBD1 or TRBD2 (5 bases each). From germline, CDR1 is MNHNS and CDR2 SASEGT. The V end was cut by 2 bases, the J end by 7 bases, with 12 bases between. The CDR3 is 13 amino acids. The CDR3 spells CASSEWNGGEQYF. Written as DNA, the CDR3 is TGTGCCAGCAGTGAATGGAATGGGGGAGAGCAGTACTTC.

The chain employs TRBV7-9 and TRBJ2-5; TRBD1 aligns across 8 bases. Germline values: CDR1 SEHNR, CDR2 FQNEAQ (reference sequence). The CDR3 sequence is 14 residues long. V shed 5 bases and J 4 bases; nucleotides not matched to a gene: 6. The CDR3 DNA reads as TGTGCCAGCAGCCCCGGACAGGGAGGAGAGACCCAGTACTTC. Translating gives CASSPGQGGETQYF.

V gene TRBV5-1 combines with J gene TRBJ2-7, with D possibly being TRBD1 (5 bases). Germline-derived CDR1 and CDR2 are SGHRS and YFSETQ. The CDR3 extends over 17 amino acids. V lost 0 bases and J 3 bases, leaving 19 bases between the germline ends. CDR3 protein: CASSLGWGAGLVYEQYF. CDR3 DNA: TGCGCCAGCAGCTTGGGCTGGGGCGCAGGTCTTGTCTACGAGCAGTACTTC.